The 28 T cell receptor beta chains below all came from one sample that was sequenced in a study of immune evolution from preneoplasia to lung adenocarcinoma. Produced via immunoSEQ multiplex PCR; TCRdb's table is partial and in-frame only. The repertoire holds 8,000 to 9,500 clones, with around 76% as singletons. The specimen was FFPE minimally invasive lung adenocarcinoma tissue. The source is a person aged 70 to 80 with lung adenocarcinoma.

The V call is TRBV5-4, the J call TRBJ2-1; 8 nucleotides align to TRBD1. V lost 3 bases, J lost 7 bases, and 3 bases stayed unmatched. CDR1 is SGHNT and CDR2 is YYREEE in the germline V gene (reference sequence). This CDR3 comprises 13 residues. CDR3 DNA: TGTGCCAGCAGCTCACAGGGGGTTAATGAGCAGTTCTTC. It is translated as CASSSQGVNEQFF.

V gene TRBV2 combines with J gene TRBJ1-2; D not resolved. The CDR3 consists of 12 residues. Germline V gives CDR1 SNHLY, CDR2 FYNNEI. V gave up 0 bases and J gave up 14 bases, with 13 bases separating them. The CDR3 reads CASSEAGVGCTF. Written as DNA, the CDR3 is TGTGCCAGCAGTGAAGCCGGGGTAGGCTGTACCTTC.

The chain combines TRBV28 with TRBJ2-7; D remains unclear. V gave up 6 bases and J gave up 1 base, with 13 bases separating them. The germline gives CDR1 MDHEN, CDR2 SYDVKM. This CDR3 has 14 amino acids. The CDR3 protein is CASSFPDGSYEQYF. DNA for the CDR3: TGTGCCAGCAGCTTCCCGGACGGTTCCTACGAGCAGTACTTC. The whole variable domain, remainder taken from reference TRBV28 and TRBJ2-7, is DVKVTQSSRYLVKRTGEKVFLECVQDMDHENMFWYRQDPGLGLRLIYFSYDVKMKEKGDIPEGYSVSREKKERFSLILESASTNQTSMYLCASSFPDGSYEQYFGPGTRLTVT.

Only one count was recorded for this clone. This sequence joins TRBV9 and TRBJ1-2, with D tentatively TRBD1 (6 bases). Trimming removed 3 bases from V and 7 bases from J, with 10 bases in between. Germline values: CDR1 SGDLS, CDR2 YYNGEE. The CDR3 is 12 residues long. The CDR3 region has the DNA TGTGCCAGCAGCGAGGGGGGGTTTGGCTACACCTTC. The encoded protein is CASSEGGFGYTF.

The chain recombines TRBV10-3 with TRBJ1-2; D is possibly TRBD1 (6 bases). The CDR3 runs to 14 residues. The germline V and J ends were trimmed by 0 bases and 8 bases, with 13 bases remaining between them. From germline, CDR1 is ENHRY and CDR2 SYGVKD. CDR3 coding DNA: TGTGCCATCAGTGAGTCCGCCCAGGGGCGAGGCTACACCTTC. This translates into CAISESAQGRGYTF.

The chain is built from TRBV2 and TRBJ2-1; 10 positions agree with TRBD2. This CDR3 spans 17 amino acids. CDR1 SNHLY and CDR2 FYNNEI come from the germline V gene. V gave up 4 bases and J gave up 0 bases; unmatched junction bases: 6. CDR3 protein: CASSGVSGGLSYNEQFF. Written as DNA, the CDR3 is TGTGCCAGCAGTGGGGTTAGCGGGGGGCTCTCCTACAATGAGCAGTTCTTC.

The chain carries TRBV20-1 and TRBJ1-5; D not certain. Germline lookup yields CDR1 DFQATT and CDR2 SNEGSKA (reference sequence). Trimming removed 6 bases at V and 11 bases at J, with 14 bases between. CDR3 length: 11 residues. The chain's CDR3 is CSAKNPQAQHF. Written as DNA, the CDR3 is TGCAGTGCAAAGAACCCCCAGGCCCAGCATTTT.

The chain uses TRBV5-6 and TRBJ1-1; D unclear. Trimming stripped 2 bases from V and 2 bases from J, with 10 bases between. The germline CDR1 and CDR2 sequences are SGHDT and YYEEEE. CDR3 size: 14 residues. The DNA of the CDR3 is TGTGCCAGCAGCTTTAGGGCGGCTAACACTGAAGCTTTCTTT. This sequence encodes CASSFRAANTEAFF.

The chain joins TRBV19 to TRBJ1-1, with TRBD1 matching over 7 bases. J was trimmed by 0 bases and V by 5 bases; bases with no gene match: 3. This CDR3 contains 14 residues. Germline CDR1 reads LNHDA; CDR2 reads SQIVND (reference sequence). Here the CDR3 DNA reads TGTGCCAGTAGTCCCGACAGGGTGAACACTGAAGCTTTCTTT. Amino acids: CASSPDRVNTEAFF.

The rearrangement uses TRBV6-5 and TRBJ1-1, with TRBD1 matching 7 bases. Germline V lookup: CDR1 MNHEY, CDR2 SVGAGI. J gave up 7 bases and V 8 bases, and 4 bases lay outside the gene matches. The length of the CDR3 is 11 residues. CDR3 in amino acids: CASHNRGEAFF. CDR3 in DNA: TGTGCCAGCCATAACAGGGGTGAAGCTTTCTTT.

The chain has TRBV19 and TRBJ2-5, with 12 nucleotides matching TRBD2. The V gene end was trimmed by 9 bases and the J gene end by 5 bases; junction bases not matched to a gene: 10. Germline V CDR1 and CDR2: LNHDA, SQIVND (reference sequence). This CDR3 spans 15 amino acids. In nucleotides, the CDR3 is TGTGCCAGCGGTTTTCTAGCGGGGGGGCTGGAGACCCAGTACTTC. Its protein product is CASGFLAGGLETQYF.

The chain has TRBV7-2 and TRBJ2-1, with TRBD2 matching 11 bases. This CDR3 is built from 15 residues. V was clipped by 5 bases and J by 9 bases; unmatched bases: 9. Per the germline V gene, CDR1 is SGHTA and CDR2 is FQGNSA. The CDR3 reads CASSVTSGRMGEQFF. For the CDR3, the DNA is TGTGCCAGCAGCGTTACTAGCGGGAGAATGGGTGAGCAGTTCTTC.

V and J are TRBV7-6 and TRBJ2-1, with 11 bases that match TRBD2. The CDR3 loop spans 16 amino acids. The trim removed 5 bases at V and 5 bases at J, leaving 8 bases unmatched. Germline V lookup: CDR1 SGHVS, CDR2 FNYEAQ. This chain's CDR3 is CASSLRTSGGHNEQFF. In DNA form, the CDR3 reads TGTGCCAGCAGCCTCCGAACTAGCGGGGGACACAATGAGCAGTTCTTC.

This clone is a singleton in its sample. This chain links TRBV5-1 with TRBJ2-1; 10 bases match TRBD2. The junction had 15 bases not matched to a gene; V was cut back by 5 bases and J by 7 bases. In germline, CDR1 is SGHRS, CDR2 YFSETQ. The CDR3 sequence is 17 residues long. This chain's CDR3 is CASSSVIAGGLTNEQFF. The CDR3, as DNA: TGCGCCAGCAGTTCGGTAATAGCGGGAGGCTTGACGAATGAGCAGTTCTTC.

This clone was found a few times. This chain uses TRBV5-1 with TRBJ1-1; 7 bases align to TRBD1. The CDR3 is made up of 14 amino acids. In germline, CDR1 is SGHRS, CDR2 YFSETQ. V gave up 4 bases and J gave up 2 bases; unmatched junction bases: 5. Written as DNA, the CDR3 is TGCGCCAGCAGCGGCGGGACAGTCAACACTGAAGCTTTCTTT. Its protein is CASSGGTVNTEAFF.

The chain combines TRBV7-3 with TRBJ2-2, with D hard to call. From germline, CDR1 is SGHTA and CDR2 FQGTGA. V lost 2 bases and J lost 0, with 10 bases in between. This CDR3 contains 16 residues. In DNA form, the CDR3 reads TGTGCCAGCAGCTTAGGAACTACACCGAACACCGGGGAGCTGTTTTTT. As protein: CASSLGTTPNTGELFF.

This clone was seen only a few times. The chain combines TRBV6-1 with TRBJ1-2; D gene ambiguous. The germline CDR1 and CDR2 sequences are MNHNS and SASEGT. The V end lost 11 bases, the J end lost 9 bases, and 16 bases lay between the germline ends. The CDR3 is 11 residues long. CDR3 region: CAHKRGLSYTF. CDR3 DNA sequence: TGTGCCCACAAGCGGGGTCTGAGCTACACCTTC.

This clone appeared a few times. The chain links TRBV29-1 to TRBJ2-3, with D uncertain. The CDR3 length is 11 residues. Germline V gene data show CDR1 as SQVTM and CDR2 as ANQGSEA. V shed 2 bases and J shed 6 bases, with 6 bases lying between them. CDR3 loop: CSVELVDTQYF. The CDR3 nucleotides are TGCAGCGTTGAATTGGTGGATACGCAGTATTTT.

This clone was recorded only once. The chain couples TRBV15 to TRBJ1-5, with no clear D. V was pared by 9 bases and J by 0 bases, with 12 bases between. The CDR3 consists of 14 residues. Germline CDR1 and CDR2: LNHNV and YYDKDF (reference sequence). The CDR3 nucleotides read TGTGCCACTGCAAATCTAGTTAGCAATCAGCCCCAGCATTTT. Residues: CATANLVSNQPQHF.

The chain uses TRBV4-1 and TRBJ2-3, with 7 bases identical to TRBD2. V lost 4 bases, J lost 0 bases, and 4 bases stayed unmatched. Looked up from germline, CDR1 is MGHRA and CDR2 is YSYEKL. The CDR3 runs to 15 residues. CDR3 in amino acids: CASSLGLVSTDTQYF. The CDR3 DNA reads TGCGCCAGCAGCCTCGGACTAGTAAGCACAGATACGCAGTATTTT.

The chain joins TRBV6-5 to TRBJ2-1; D is perhaps TRBD1 or TRBD2 (5 bases each). CDR1 and CDR2 from the germline V gene are MNHEY and SVGAGI. V was cut by 6 bases and J by 10 bases, with 16 bases left in between. This CDR3 contains 13 residues. The CDR3 nucleotides read TGTGCCAGCAGCCAAGGACGGTGGGGGGAGCAGTTCTTC. Translated: CASSQGRWGEQFF.

By frequency in the sample, this clone is medium-sized. V and J are TRBV28 and TRBJ2-7; the D is unclear. Trimming left V 1 base short and J 10 bases short, with 11 bases between. The CDR3 has 12 residues. Germline-derived CDR1 and CDR2 are MDHEN and SYDVKM. CDR3 DNA: TGTGCCAGCAGTTTATCCCCCTTGTTCCAGTACTTC. This encodes CASSLSPLFQYF.

In its sample, this clone was seen a few times. This chain joins TRBV5-1 and TRBJ2-2, with D perhaps matching TRBD1 or TRBD2 (6 bases each). CDR1 is SGHRS and CDR2 is YFSETQ in the germline V gene. The V end lost 0 bases, the J end lost 7 bases, and 16 bases lay between the germline ends. The CDR3 is made up of 16 amino acids. CDR3 nucleotides: TGCGCCAGCAGCTTGGTCTTAGGGGGGCCCGGCGGGGAGCTGTTTTTT. The encoded protein is CASSLVLGGPGGELFF.

This clone was detected a few times. The rearrangement joins TRBV11-2 to TRBJ2-7; a possible D gene is TRBD2 (5 bases). CDR3 length equals 14 residues. The V gene lost 2 bases and the J gene lost 2 bases, with 10 bases spanning the gap. CDR1 and CDR2 (germline): SGHAT, FQNNGV. CDR3 in DNA: TGTGCCAGCAGCTTATACGGGATCGCCTACGAGCAGTACTTC. It is translated as CASSLYGIAYEQYF.

This chain connects TRBV9 to TRBJ2-5; no clear D gene. This CDR3 has 12 amino acids. V was pared by 4 bases and J by 0 bases, with 4 bases between. In germline, CDR1 is SGDLS, CDR2 YYNGEE. The CDR3 region is CASSTHQETQYF. For the CDR3, the DNA is TGTGCCAGCAGCACGCACCAAGAGACCCAGTACTTC.

J is TRBJ1-2 and V is TRBV30; 10 nucleotides align to TRBD1. The germline V gene encodes CDR1 GTSNPN and CDR2 SVGIG (reference sequence). V shed 0 bases, J shed 4 bases, and the junction held 11 bases outside the gene matches. The CDR3 totals 17 residues. The CDR3: CAWSVPPPGQGIYGYTF. CDR3 sequence (DNA): TGTGCCTGGAGTGTCCCCCCCCCGGGACAGGGGATCTATGGCTACACCTTC.

The J gene is TRBJ2-7, the V gene TRBV7-9; 8 bases are a match to TRBD2. Looked up from germline, CDR1 is SEHNR and CDR2 is FQNEAQ (reference sequence). V shed 4 bases, J shed 4 bases, and the junction held 6 bases outside the gene matches. The CDR3 contains 14 residues. The CDR3, as DNA: TGTGCCAGCAGCTCCCGGACTAGCACTTACGAGCAGTACTTC. As protein: CASSSRTSTYEQYF.

V usage is TRBV9 and J usage is TRBJ2-1; D is perhaps TRBD2 (7 bases). This CDR3 is 15 amino acids long. Germline assignment: CDR1 SGDLS and CDR2 YYNGEE. Trimming took 0 bases from V and 6 from J, leaving 13 bases between them. The CDR3 here is CASSVGGGAVNEQFF. In DNA, the CDR3 is TGTGCCAGCAGCGTAGGAGGGGGGGCAGTCAATGAGCAGTTCTTC.